Reported below is one T cell receptor beta chain. Its antigen is not yet known. Base quality data are lacking; no much larger clone is found one base away. This sample was included in a study of radiation and T cells in renal cell carcinoma (dated by TCRdb to the early 2020s). About the full investigation: Samples were obtained from a clinical trial, in which 15 Gy stereotactic body radiation therapy was delivered to primary renal cell carcinomas and nephrectomy was performed 4 weeks later. Across all 50 or so samples, around 4,000,000 unique CDR3 nucleotide sequences, encoding around 2.4 million unique CDR3 amino acid sequences, were identified. In total, 50 to 55 samples underwent TCR beta sequencing: around 26 tumors plus 27 peripheral blood samples. Points the paper makes about the study in general: In blood, the top tumor clonotypes increased between baseline and 2 weeks post-radiation and then shrank by 4 weeks, which suggests that tumor-resident clones expanded only transiently. Dynamics of the blood repertoire were not tracked past 4 weeks after treatment. Because no pretreatment tumor biopsies were available, whether clonotypes were present in the tumor at baseline could not be determined. Effects of radiation dose or scheduling on the TCR repertoire could not be addressed with the single-armed trial design.

The immunoSEQ kit was used, according to the manufacturer's recommendations, to generate TCR beta libraries from genomic DNA. Library preparation used a first multiplex PCR with proprietary primers, then a second PCR adding unique barcodes, with bead cleanups after each round. A kit-provided positive control reaction and a negative control reaction were included in every sample batch. The final libraries were assessed on an Agilent 4200 TapeStation D1000 ScreenTape, pooled by volume, and quantified by qPCR. Sequencing ran on an Illumina NextSeq500 with a MidOutput 150-cycle cartridge, using 156 Read1 and 15 Index1 cycles with kit custom primers. The pooled library was loaded at approximately 0.92 pM, and around 20% PhiX control was spiked in. In the original analysis: Vendor-processed data were analyzed in R, and a clonotype was defined as all T cells sharing the same CDR3 nucleotide sequence. In the clone abundance analyses, frequencies in each sample were normalized to that sample's 10,000 most abundant clones. Before analysis, public T cell clones were removed, and these numbered fewer than six per sample on average. An abundance difference of at least 32-fold between compartments was the criterion for calling clonotypes tumor-enriched or baseline blood-enriched. Clonotypes expanded or contracted between blood time points were identified with a beta-binomial differential abundance model. Tumor-blood repertoire similarity was measured with the Baroni-Urbani and Buser coefficient, and group comparisons used two-tailed Wilcoxon tests in R. This is the immuneACCESS table as TCRdb keeps it, with only in-frame sequences that have V and J called. A part of the clones is gone; compared with another copy, unresolved V genes explain less than half, and the rest is unexplained. The V and J calls and the clone size are those of that table, but D and trimming were determined from the DNA. This sample lists tens of thousands of clones; 80% were detected once. About 30% of the sample comes from the top ten.

The CDR3, from cysteine to phenylalanine, totals 13 residues. The read is trimmed to its CDR3 DNA, 39 bases read in frame from base 1. From the germline V gene, CDR1 is MNHNS and CDR2 is SASEGT. Trimming removed 7 bases from V and 0 bases from J, leaving 10 bases between the germline ends. In light of the paper, this sample's time point label describes: blood 2 weeks post-SBRT. The treatment or condition label for this specimen denotes: 15 Gy SBRT to primary tumor, nephrectomy 4 weeks later. Serial peripheral blood from radiation-treated patients was sampled at baseline, 2 weeks and 4 weeks after SBRT to track tumor-enriched clonotypes. Every patient's renal cell carcinoma showed clear cell pathology. Genomic DNA for TCR sequencing was prepared using the QIAamp DNA Blood Mini Kit (Qiagen). Only samples passing all quality control checks were included in the analyses.

This receptor was taken from a woman between 70 and 85 years old with renal cell carcinoma. The sequence links TRBV6-1 to TRBJ2-7; there is no confident call for the D gene. The source material was blood, sampled from a patient whose treatment included radiotherapy and nephrectomy. Here the CDR3 is given as CASTKPSSYEQYF. The bases read TGTGCCAGCACCAAGCCGAGCTCCTACGAGCAGTACTTC.